Listed below are T cell receptor beta chains from one sample, sequenced in a study of blood T cell repertoires in COVID-19. Clones were read by immunoSEQ multiplex PCR, and TCRdb kept only the in-frame ones, dropping some. The sample lists around 140,000 clones, around nine tenths occurring once. Sequenced material: peripheral blood. These receptors were obtained from a woman between 45 and 60 years old with active or convalescent COVID-19. CDR3s leave out the opening cysteine and the closing phenylalanine or tryptophan.

v_call,j_call,cdr3_aa
TRBV21-1,TRBJ1-6,ASSKVGQGGAPLH
TRBV28,TRBJ1-2,ASSFLGAVTYGYT
TRBV11-2,TRBJ1-1,ASSFTGYTEAF
TRBV15,TRBJ1-1,ATSRLGEFTEAF
TRBV15,TRBJ1-2,ATSRALSAGNYGYT
TRBV27,TRBJ2-7,ASSLSLAGLRFEQY
TRBV4-3,TRBJ1-1,ASSLNPGQTNTEAF
TRBV19,TRBJ2-1,ASSIRGAYNEQF
TRBV5-1,TRBJ1-1,ASSLAGGGPFEAF
TRBV6-2/TRBV6-3,TRBJ2-7,ASSYDYRGTYEQY
TRBV30,TRBJ1-5,AWSPGTGDRPQH
TRBV27,TRBJ1-4,ASSFGGATNEKLF
TRBV7-2,TRBJ1-5,ASSLTVTDQPQH
TRBV5-6,TRBJ1-1,ASSLDWNTEAF
TRBV7-3,TRBJ2-3,ASSRSAGTSGGTQY
TRBV5-5,TRBJ2-1,ASSTWDLMNNEQF
TRBV28,TRBJ1-2,ASSLSQGSYGYT
TRBV27,TRBJ1-1,ASSWRVSTEAF
TRBV7-9,TRBJ2-3,ASSSLILASTDTQY
TRBV18,TRBJ1-1,ASSPWAGPQNTEAF
TRBV6-6,TRBJ2-2,ASSYATSGTGELF
TRBV30,TRBJ2-5,ACETGGTETQY
TRBV2,TRBJ1-2,ASSENRESGYT
TRBV25-1,TRBJ2-5,ASSEQGHGTQY
TRBV18,TRBJ1-1,ASSPYRGDTEAF
TRBV7-2,TRBJ1-5,ASSLDRGLGQPQH
TRBV6-2/TRBV6-3,TRBJ2-7,ASSKGVWGGSSYEQY
TRBV4-2,TRBJ1-4,ASSPQPGQGNEKLF